This is a list of T cell receptor beta chains from one sample in a study of blood T cell repertoires in COVID-19. Profiled with immunoSEQ multiplex PCR; TCRdb holds only in-frame clones, not every one. The sample has 450,000 to 500,000 clones; more than 85% are singletons. Sequencing input: PBMCs or T cells enriched from blood (not recorded which). These receptors came from a woman aged 55-69 years who had recovered from COVID-19. The CDR3 runs from the conserved cysteine through the conserved F or W. Fields, in order: clone size, D gene, J gene, V gene, CDR3 DNA, CDR3 protein. A D gene is named only where the DNA matches it firmly. The size field is filled for only some rows; it gives once, few, many or a size class.

clone_size: .; d_call: .; j_call: TRBJ1-2; v_call: TRBV24-1; cdr3_nt: TGTGCCACCAGGAGCACGGGTATCGATGGCTACACCTTC; cdr3_aa: CATRSTGIDGYTF
clone_size: .; d_call: TRBD1; j_call: TRBJ1-1; v_call: TRBV18; cdr3_nt: TGTGCCAGCTCACCGGACAGGGGAGGACCTGAAGCTTTCTTT; cdr3_aa: CASSPDRGGPEAFF
clone_size: .; d_call: TRBD1; j_call: TRBJ1-4; v_call: TRBV30; cdr3_nt: TGTGCCTGGAACTCCGGGACAGAGAATGAAAAACTGTTTTTT; cdr3_aa: CAWNSGTENEKLFF
clone_size: .; d_call: TRBD1; j_call: TRBJ2-2; v_call: TRBV5-1; cdr3_nt: TGCGCCAGCAGAATAGGGGACAGGGTCACCGGGGAGCTGTTTTTT; cdr3_aa: CASRIGDRVTGELFF
clone_size: .; d_call: .; j_call: TRBJ1-5; v_call: TRBV10-2; cdr3_nt: TGCGCCAGCAGTGACCCGGGGGGTAATCAGCCCCAGCATTTT; cdr3_aa: CASSDPGGNQPQHF
clone_size: .; d_call: .; j_call: TRBJ2-5; v_call: TRBV7-2; cdr3_nt: TGTGCCAGCAGCTTACTTCGTGAGACCCAGTACTTC; cdr3_aa: CASSLLRETQYF
clone_size: .; d_call: .; j_call: TRBJ2-3; v_call: TRBV5-1; cdr3_nt: TGCGCCAGCAGCCCGGAGACCATTCAAACGCAGTATTTT; cdr3_aa: CASSPETIQTQYF
clone_size: .; d_call: TRBD2; j_call: TRBJ2-3; v_call: TRBV5-1; cdr3_nt: TGCGCCAGCAGCTTGATGGACGGGGGGGATACGCAGTATTTT; cdr3_aa: CASSLMDGGDTQYF
clone_size: .; d_call: .; j_call: TRBJ2-3; v_call: TRBV7-2; cdr3_nt: TGTGCCAGCAGCTTAGTCGGGGTGGGTAGCGCAGATACGCAGTATTTT; cdr3_aa: CASSLVGVGSADTQYF
clone_size: once; d_call: TRBD1; j_call: TRBJ1-2; v_call: TRBV24-1; cdr3_nt: TGTGCCACCAGTGACCCGGGACAGGGCATGTATGGCTACACCTTC; cdr3_aa: CATSDPGQGMYGYTF
clone_size: .; d_call: TRBD1; j_call: TRBJ2-7; v_call: TRBV29-1; cdr3_nt: TGCAGCGTCGGACAGGGGGCCAGCGAGCAGTACTTC; cdr3_aa: CSVGQGASEQYF
clone_size: .; d_call: .; j_call: TRBJ1-3; v_call: TRBV2; cdr3_nt: TGTGCCAGCAGTGAAGCATGGAGGGAAGTGGACACCATATATTTT; cdr3_aa: CASSEAWREVDTIYF
clone_size: once; d_call: TRBD1; j_call: TRBJ1-2; v_call: TRBV7-8; cdr3_nt: TGTGCCAGCAGCTTATGGGACAGGCCCCCCTACACCTTC; cdr3_aa: CASSLWDRPPYTF
clone_size: .; d_call: TRBD1; j_call: TRBJ1-2; v_call: TRBV5-6; cdr3_nt: TGTGCCAGCAGCCCCCTGGACAGGGCCGCTAGTGATGGCTACACCTTC; cdr3_aa: CASSPLDRAASDGYTF
clone_size: .; d_call: TRBD2; j_call: TRBJ2-1; v_call: TRBV11-2; cdr3_nt: TGTGCCAGCAGCTCCGGGACTAGCGGTTACAATGAGCAGTTCTTC; cdr3_aa: CASSSGTSGYNEQFF
clone_size: .; d_call: .; j_call: TRBJ1-5; v_call: TRBV2; cdr3_nt: TGTGCCAGCAGTGAAGCGCGTTGGTCTCAGCATTTT; cdr3_aa: CASSEARWSQHF
clone_size: .; d_call: .; j_call: TRBJ1-2; v_call: TRBV19; cdr3_nt: TGTGCCAGTAGTGGTCTTAACAGGGTGAATGGCTACACCTTC; cdr3_aa: CASSGLNRVNGYTF
clone_size: once; d_call: TRBD2; j_call: TRBJ2-3; v_call: TRBV11-2; cdr3_nt: TGTGCCAGCAGCCCTCGGACTAGCGGGGCTCGAACAGATACGCAGTATTTT; cdr3_aa: CASSPRTSGARTDTQYF
clone_size: .; d_call: .; j_call: TRBJ1-5; v_call: TRBV19; cdr3_nt: TGTGCCAGTAACACCAAAGACAGGAACAATCAGCCCCAGCATTTT; cdr3_aa: CASNTKDRNNQPQHF
clone_size: .; d_call: TRBD1; j_call: TRBJ1-1; v_call: TRBV30; cdr3_nt: TGTGCCTGGGAAGGGGTCAGGGGGCCTGAAGCTTTCTTT; cdr3_aa: CAWEGVRGPEAFF